Each of the 26 T cell receptor beta chains below was sequenced from the same sample in a study of identical twins. TCRdb passed the 5' RACE reads through MiXCR, listing each CDR3 protein once. The data show around 240,000 distinct CDR3 sequences, roughly 7% seen once. These same records also appear under a second study, on yellow fever vaccine responses in identical twins.

Sequenced sample: memory (CD45RO+) T cells sorted from blood. The receptor set was obtained from a woman aged 18 to 35 in good health.

The V call is TRBV6-5, the J call TRBJ2-5, with a tentative D call TRBD2 (6 bases). V shed 1 base and J shed 5 bases, with 11 bases lying between them. The CDR3 is 14 amino acids. Germline CDR1 and CDR2: MNHEY and SVGAGI. The CDR3 spells CASSYFRDSETQYF. CDR3 coding DNA: TGTGCCAGCAGTTACTTTAGGGACTCGGAGACCCAGTACTTC.

The gene calls are TRBV2 and TRBJ1-2; TRBD1 agrees at 9 bases. This CDR3 contains 14 residues. Germline V lookup: CDR1 SNHLY, CDR2 FYNNEI. V lost 6 bases and J lost 8; bases outside the gene matches: 10. CDR3 in DNA: TGTGCCAGCAGAACTACAGGGGGCGTTGCCGGCTACACCTTC. Amino acids: CASRTTGGVAGYTF.

This clonotype was detected a few times. The chain carries TRBV6-1 and TRBJ2-6, with no clear D. CDR1 is MNHNS, CDR2 SASEGT, per germline. The CDR3 runs 16 residues. V was clipped by 5 bases and J by 0 bases, with 11 bases between them. The CDR3 loop reads CASSRTRSSGANVLTF. The CDR3 DNA reads as TGTGCCAGCAGTCGGACCAGAAGCTCTGGGGCCAACGTCCTGACTTTC.

At least ten counts were recorded for this clonotype. The chain couples TRBV20-1 to TRBJ1-6; TRBD1 might be the D (5 bases). The germline CDR1 and CDR2 sequences are DFQATT and SNEGSKA (reference sequence). This CDR3 comprises 14 residues. V was trimmed by 4 bases and J by 4 bases, leaving 11 bases between them. The CDR3 DNA reads as TGCAGTGCTACAGGGCTAAGTTATAATTCACCCCTCCACTTT. Translated, it gives CSATGLSYNSPLHF.

The J gene is TRBJ2-3, the V gene TRBV11-2; D could derive from TRBD1 or TRBD2 (5 bases each). Trimming cost V 4 bases and J 4 bases, with 15 bases left between them. Germline CDR1 reads SGHAT; CDR2 reads FQNNGV. This CDR3 has 15 amino acids. CDR3 sequence (DNA): TGTGCCAGCAGCTACGGGGACCACGCTTCAGATACGCAGTATTTT. This encodes CASSYGDHASDTQYF.

This clonotype was counted between two and nine times. The J gene is TRBJ2-2, the V gene TRBV7-2; D remains ambiguous. The CDR3 runs to 12 residues. Trimming shortened V by 4 bases and J by 8 bases, and 8 bases separated the two germline ends. Germline CDR1 SGHTA, CDR2 FQGNSA. CDR3 nucleotide sequence: TGTGCCAGCAGCTCCTACCTGGGGGAGCTGTTTTTT. Its protein is CASSSYLGELFF.

This clonotype was counted many times. The chain is built from TRBV20-1 and TRBJ2-7; 9 nucleotides line up with TRBD2. This CDR3 contains 14 residues. Germline CDR1 reads DFQATT; CDR2 reads SNEGSKA (reference sequence). Losses at the gene ends were 6 bases for V and 3 bases for J; bases not matched to a gene: 9. The CDR3 reads CSAERAREGYEQYF. As DNA, the CDR3 is TGCAGTGCCGAGAGGGCGCGGGAGGGCTACGAGCAGTACTTC.

This clonotype was counted only a few times. This chain uses TRBV20-1 with TRBJ2-3, with TRBD2 matching 11 bases. Germline V gene lookup returns CDR1 DFQATT and CDR2 SNEGSKA (reference sequence). V shed 4 bases, J shed 4 bases, and the junction held 7 bases outside the gene matches. This CDR3 spans 15 amino acids. DNA for the CDR3: TGCAGTGCTATCATAGCGGGAGGGCGGCCAGATACGCAGTATTTT. It translates to CSAIIAGGRPDTQYF.

The V call is TRBV5-1, the J call TRBJ1-1; unclear D gene. V was cut by 6 bases and J by 3 bases, with 12 bases left in between. This CDR3 has 13 residues. In germline, CDR1 is SGHRS, CDR2 YFSETQ. The CDR3 region is CASNYGLDTEAFF. The CDR3 nucleotides read TGCGCCAGCAACTACGGACTGGACACTGAAGCTTTCTTT.

The chain joins TRBV7-2 to TRBJ2-1, with D tentatively TRBD2 (6 bases). Germline CDR1 SGHTA, CDR2 FQGNSA. Trimming left V 4 bases short and J 6 bases short, with 19 bases between. This CDR3 has 16 amino acids. CDR3 protein: CASSSEIRLGGNEQFF. The CDR3 coding sequence is TGTGCCAGCAGCTCCGAAATCAGACTGGGGGGCAATGAGCAGTTCTTC. The entire variable domain, with the rest obtained from reference TRBV7-2 and TRBJ2-1, is as follows: GAGVSQSPSNKVTEKGKDVELRCDPISGHTALYWYRQSLGQGLEFLIYFQGNSAPDKSGLPSDRFSAERTGGSVSTLTIQRTQQEDSAVYLCASSSEIRLGGNEQFFGPGTRLTVL.

There are a few counts of this clonotype. The chain joins TRBV20-1 to TRBJ1-4; 10 bases fit TRBD1. This CDR3 contains 16 residues. V lost 2 bases, J lost 3 bases, and 6 bases stayed unmatched. Germline values: CDR1 DFQATT, CDR2 SNEGSKA (reference sequence). The CDR3 DNA is TGCAGTGCTAGAACCGGACAGGGGGGCCCTAATGAAAAACTGTTTTTT. Translation gives CSARTGQGGPNEKLFF.

The chain uses TRBV6-5 and TRBJ1-1; TRBD1 aligns across 7 bases. The J segment lost 7 bases and the V segment lost 4 bases, leaving 9 bases of the junction unmatched. This CDR3 contains 14 residues. Germline lookup yields CDR1 MNHEY and CDR2 SVGAGI. CDR3 protein: CASSSPLRDSEAFF. CDR3 bases: TGTGCCAGCAGTTCCCCTCTCCGGGACAGTGAAGCTTTCTTT.

This clonotype has ten or more counts. The rearrangement joins TRBV5-1 to TRBJ2-4; tentatively, D is TRBD1 (6 bases). Germline CDR1 SGHRS, CDR2 YFSETQ. This CDR3 is built from 14 residues. Trimming took off 4 bases at V and 0 bases at J, with 8 bases between the two ends. In nucleotides, the CDR3 is TGCGCCAGCAGCGAGGACAGAGCCAAAAACATTCAGTACTTC. Translation: CASSEDRAKNIQYF.

V usage is TRBV28 and J usage is TRBJ1-3, with a possible D match to TRBD1 (5 bases). Per the germline V gene, CDR1 is MDHEN and CDR2 is SYDVKM. This CDR3 spans 16 amino acids. Trimming took off 3 bases at V and 0 bases at J, with 12 bases between the two ends. CDR3 sequence: CASSFPGHFSGNTIYF. The CDR3 region has the DNA TGTGCCAGCAGTTTCCCCGGACATTTCTCTGGAAACACCATATATTTT.

This sequence joins TRBV20-1 and TRBJ2-3; TRBD2 matches 13 bases. CDR1 is DFQATT and CDR2 is SNEGSKA in the germline V gene (reference sequence). The CDR3 is 15 residues long. Trimming took 4 bases from V and 2 from J; bases not matched to a gene: 3. CDR3 sequence reads: CSAIGTSGATDTQYF. DNA of the CDR3: TGCAGTGCTATAGGGACTAGCGGGGCCACAGATACGCAGTATTTT.

This clonotype was found many times. V usage is TRBV5-5 and J usage is TRBJ2-1; 8 nucleotides line up with TRBD2. Germline loops: CDR1 SGHKS, CDR2 YYEKEE (reference sequence). The CDR3 consists of 17 residues. V was clipped by 3 bases and J by 5 bases; unmatched bases: 13. CDR3 in DNA: TGTGCCAGCAGCTCGAGGACTAGCACAAAAGACCACAATGAGCAGTTCTTC. Translation: CASSSRTSTKDHNEQFF.

This clonotype was counted at least ten times. The V and J genes are TRBV28 and TRBJ2-7, with 7 positions matching TRBD2. The V and J ends lost 3 bases and 4 bases, in that order; junction bases with no gene match: 9. The germline CDR1 and CDR2 sequences are MDHEN and SYDVKM. CDR3 length: 15 amino acids. This CDR3 is CASSLVSSGEYEQYF. DNA for the CDR3: TGTGCCAGCAGTTTGGTCTCTAGCGGAGAGTACGAGCAGTACTTC.

The chain is built from TRBV28 and TRBJ1-4, with D tentatively TRBD1 (5 bases). The CDR3 is 15 residues long. The germline CDR1 and CDR2 sequences are MDHEN and SYDVKM. Trimming took off 2 bases at V and 7 bases at J, with 14 bases between the two ends. CDR3 in amino acids: CASSLRGIRSEKLFF. The CDR3 nucleotides are TGTGCCAGCAGTTTACGGGGGATAAGAAGTGAAAAACTGTTTTTT.

The V and J genes are TRBV5-1 and TRBJ1-1; TRBD1 matches 9 bases. Germline V gives CDR1 SGHRS, CDR2 YFSETQ. This CDR3 has 14 residues. The V and J ends lost 2 bases and 3 bases, in that order; junction bases with no gene match: 2. In DNA, the CDR3 is TGCGCCAGCAGCTTACAGGGGGCGGACACTGAAGCTTTCTTT. It codes for CASSLQGADTEAFF.

The chain couples TRBV28 to TRBJ1-1, with TRBD1 as a possible D gene (5 bases). The CDR3 is 14 residues long. The germline V gene has CDR1 MDHEN and CDR2 SYDVKM. V lost 6 bases and J lost 1, with 12 bases in between. The DNA of the CDR3 is TGTGCCAGCAGGCTCATGACAGAGAACACTGAAGCTTTCTTT. This encodes CASRLMTENTEAFF.

This clonotype was counted a few times. This chain links TRBV6-2 or TRBV6-3 with TRBJ2-1; D gene ambiguous. The CDR3 loop spans 17 amino acids. Germline V gene data show CDR1 as MNHEY and CDR2 as SVGEGT. V dropped 6 bases and J dropped 0 bases, with 18 bases sitting between them. The CDR3 protein is CASRDALRLSSYNEQFF. CDR3 DNA sequence: TGTGCCAGCAGGGATGCCCTTCGGTTAAGCTCCTACAATGAGCAGTTCTTC.

The chain uses TRBV7-2 and TRBJ2-7; 13 bases agree with TRBD2. From germline, CDR1 is SGHTA and CDR2 FQGNSA. V dropped 5 bases and J dropped 5; count of bases not matched to a gene: 6. This CDR3 comprises 15 residues. The CDR3 sequence is CASSLTSGRGHEQYF. The DNA of the CDR3 is TGTGCCAGCAGCCTCACTAGCGGGAGGGGCCACGAGCAGTACTTC. Combining the CDR3 with reference TRBV7-2 and TRBJ2-7 gives the whole variable domain GAGVSQSPSNKVTEKGKDVELRCDPISGHTALYWYRQSLGQGLEFLIYFQGNSAPDKSGLPSDRFSAERTGGSVSTLTIQRTQQEDSAVYLCASSLTSGRGHEQYFGPGTRLTVT.

The table lists this clonotype with a few counts. The chain uses TRBV27 and TRBJ2-5; 7 positions agree with TRBD1. Germline V gene lookup returns CDR1 MNHEY and CDR2 SMNVEV (reference sequence). With 2 bases clipped from V and 2 bases from J, the junction kept 8 bases outside the gene matches. This CDR3 is 16 amino acids long. The DNA of the CDR3 is TGTGCCAGCAGTTTAGGCAGGGGGTTTGATCAAGAGACCCAGTACTTC. Translation: CASSLGRGFDQETQYF.

This chain connects TRBV27 to TRBJ2-2, with TRBD2 matching over 10 bases. V shed 0 bases and J 5 bases; nucleotides not matched to a gene: 0. The CDR3 totals 15 residues. CDR1 and CDR2 from the germline V gene are MNHEY and SMNVEV (reference sequence). CDR3 nucleotides: TGTGCCAGCAGTTTATCGACTAGCGGGACCGGGGAGCTGTTTTTT. This gives the protein CASSLSTSGTGELFF.

The chain carries TRBV28 and TRBJ1-5; D gene uncertain. This CDR3 comprises 16 residues. CDR1 MDHEN and CDR2 SYDVKM come from the germline V gene. The V end was cut by 4 bases, the J end by 1 base, with 14 bases between. CDR3 in amino acids: CASSSHRANSNQPQHF. CDR3 bases: TGTGCCAGCAGTTCTCATAGGGCTAACAGCAATCAGCCCCAGCATTTT. Using reference TRBV28 and TRBJ1-5 for the parts outside the CDR3, the full variable domain is DVKVTQSSRYLVKRTGEKVFLECVQDMDHENMFWYRQDPGLGLRLIYFSYDVKMKEKGDIPEGYSVSREKKERFSLILESASTNQTSMYLCASSSHRANSNQPQHFGDGTRLSIL.

This clonotype occurred many times. The CDR3 coding sequence is TGTGCCAGCAGCCCGCTAAGGACTAGCGGGAGTCACGAGCAGTACTTC. This encodes CASSPLRTSGSHEQYF. This sequence joins TRBV28 and TRBJ2-7, with 13 bases aligning to TRBD2. Trimming took 6 bases from V and 5 from J; bases not matched to a gene: 10. Germline CDR1 MDHEN, CDR2 SYDVKM. The length of the CDR3 is 16 residues.